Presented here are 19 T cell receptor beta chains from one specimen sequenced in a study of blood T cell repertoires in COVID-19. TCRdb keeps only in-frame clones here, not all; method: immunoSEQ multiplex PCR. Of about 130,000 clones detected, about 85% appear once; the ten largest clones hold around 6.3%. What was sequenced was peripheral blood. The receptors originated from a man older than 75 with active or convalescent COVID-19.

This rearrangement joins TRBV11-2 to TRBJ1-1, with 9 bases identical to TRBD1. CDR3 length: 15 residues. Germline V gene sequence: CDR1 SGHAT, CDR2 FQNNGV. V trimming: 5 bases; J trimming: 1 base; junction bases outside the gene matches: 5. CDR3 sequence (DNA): TGTGCCAGCAGCCTGACAGGGGGATCGAACACTGAAGCTTTCTTT. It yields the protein CASSLTGGSNTEAFF.

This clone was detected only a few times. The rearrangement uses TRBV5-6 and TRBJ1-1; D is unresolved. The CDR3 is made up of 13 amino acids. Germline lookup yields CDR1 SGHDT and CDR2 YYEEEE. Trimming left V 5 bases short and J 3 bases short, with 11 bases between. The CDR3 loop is CASRRTGDTEAFF. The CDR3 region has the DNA TGTGCCAGCAGAAGGACGGGAGACACTGAAGCTTTCTTT.

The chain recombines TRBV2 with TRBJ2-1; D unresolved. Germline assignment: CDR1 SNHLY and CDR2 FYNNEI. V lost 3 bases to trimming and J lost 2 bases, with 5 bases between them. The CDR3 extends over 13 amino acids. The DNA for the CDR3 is TGTGCCAGCAGTGATCAGACCTACAATGAGCAGTTCTTC. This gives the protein CASSDQTYNEQFF. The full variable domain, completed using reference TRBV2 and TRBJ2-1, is EPEVTQTPSHQVTQMGQEVILRCVPISNHLYFYWYRQILGQKVEFLVSFYNNEISEKSEIFDDQFSVERPDGSNFTLKIRSTKLEDSAMYFCASSDQTYNEQFFGPGTRLTVL.

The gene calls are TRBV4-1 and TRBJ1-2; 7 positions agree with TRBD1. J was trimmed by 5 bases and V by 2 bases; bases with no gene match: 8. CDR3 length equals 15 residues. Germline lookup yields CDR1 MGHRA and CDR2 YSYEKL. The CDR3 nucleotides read TGCGCCAGCAGCCAAAGTGGCCAGGGGGTGTATGGCTACACCTTC. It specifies CASSQSGQGVYGYTF.

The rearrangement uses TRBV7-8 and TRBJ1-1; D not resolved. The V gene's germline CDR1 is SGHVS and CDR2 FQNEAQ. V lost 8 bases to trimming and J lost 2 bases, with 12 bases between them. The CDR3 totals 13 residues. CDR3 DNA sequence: TGTGCCAGCTTATGGGAGGTTAACACTGAAGCTTTCTTT. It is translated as CASLWEVNTEAFF.

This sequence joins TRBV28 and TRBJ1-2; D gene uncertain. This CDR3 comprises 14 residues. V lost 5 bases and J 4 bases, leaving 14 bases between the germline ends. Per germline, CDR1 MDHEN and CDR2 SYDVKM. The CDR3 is CASSRVTRGYGYTF. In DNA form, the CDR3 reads TGTGCCAGCAGTAGGGTCACCCGGGGCTATGGCTACACCTTC.

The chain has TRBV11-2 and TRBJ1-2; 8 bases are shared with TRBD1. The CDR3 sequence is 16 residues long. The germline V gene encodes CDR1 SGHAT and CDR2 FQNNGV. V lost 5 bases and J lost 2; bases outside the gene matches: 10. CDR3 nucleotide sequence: TGTGCCAGCAGCCCAACGACTCGGACAGGGAACTATGGCTACACCTTC. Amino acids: CASSPTTRTGNYGYTF.

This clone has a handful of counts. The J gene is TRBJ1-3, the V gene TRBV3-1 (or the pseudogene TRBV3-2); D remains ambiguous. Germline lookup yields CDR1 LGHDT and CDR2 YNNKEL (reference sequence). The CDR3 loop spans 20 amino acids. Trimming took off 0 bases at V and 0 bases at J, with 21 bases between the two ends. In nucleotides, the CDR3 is TGTGCCAGCAGCCAAGAATATGGCTCACGTCGTCCGCTCTCTGGAAACACCATATATTTT. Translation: CASSQEYGSRRPLSGNTIYF.

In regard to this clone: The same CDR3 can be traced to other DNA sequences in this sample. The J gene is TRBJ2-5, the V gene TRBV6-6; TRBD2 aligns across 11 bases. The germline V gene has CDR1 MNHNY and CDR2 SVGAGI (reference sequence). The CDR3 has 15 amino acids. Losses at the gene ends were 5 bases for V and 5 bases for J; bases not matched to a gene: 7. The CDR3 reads CASSNLAGGGETQYF. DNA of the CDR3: TGTGCCAGCAGTAACCTAGCGGGGGGCGGGGAGACCCAGTACTTC.

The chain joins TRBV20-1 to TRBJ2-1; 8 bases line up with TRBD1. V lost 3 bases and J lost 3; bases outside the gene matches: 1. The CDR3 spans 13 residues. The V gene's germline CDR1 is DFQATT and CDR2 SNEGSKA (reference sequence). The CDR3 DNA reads TGCAGTGCTAGTACAGGGGGCTACAATGAGCAGTTCTTC. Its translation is CSASTGGYNEQFF.

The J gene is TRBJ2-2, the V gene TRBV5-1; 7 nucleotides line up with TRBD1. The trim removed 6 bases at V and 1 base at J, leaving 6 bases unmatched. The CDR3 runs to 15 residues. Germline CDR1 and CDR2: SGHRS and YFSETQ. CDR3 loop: CASTGTDMNTGELFF. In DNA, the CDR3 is TGCGCCAGCACCGGGACAGACATGAACACCGGGGAGCTGTTTTTT.

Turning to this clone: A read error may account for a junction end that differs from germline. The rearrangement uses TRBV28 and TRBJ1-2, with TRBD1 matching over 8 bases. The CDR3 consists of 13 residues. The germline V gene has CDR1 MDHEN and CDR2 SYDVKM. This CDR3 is CASRMGQDYGYTF. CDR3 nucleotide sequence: TGTGCCAGCAGGATGGGACAGGACTACGGCTACACCTTC.

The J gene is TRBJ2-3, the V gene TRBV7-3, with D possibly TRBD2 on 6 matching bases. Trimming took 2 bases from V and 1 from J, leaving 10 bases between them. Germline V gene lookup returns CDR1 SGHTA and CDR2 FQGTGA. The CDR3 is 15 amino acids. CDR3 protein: CASSLDGGGTDTQYF. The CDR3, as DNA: TGTGCCAGCAGCTTAGACGGGGGTGGCACAGATACGCAGTATTTT.

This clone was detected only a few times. This chain's CDR3 is CATSVAGEMQPQHF. As DNA, the CDR3 is TGTGCCACCAGTGTGGCAGGGGAAATGCAGCCCCAGCATTTT. The V call is TRBV24-1, the J call TRBJ1-5; the D gene is possibly TRBD1 (6 bases). The CDR3 is made up of 14 amino acids. The germline CDR1 and CDR2 sequences are KGHDR and SFDVKD. Trimming left V 5 bases short and J 7 bases short, with 14 bases between.

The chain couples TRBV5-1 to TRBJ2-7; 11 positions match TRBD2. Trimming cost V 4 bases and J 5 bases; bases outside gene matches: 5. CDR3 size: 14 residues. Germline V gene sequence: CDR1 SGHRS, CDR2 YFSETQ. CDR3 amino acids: CASSLTSGMNEQYF. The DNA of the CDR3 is TGCGCCAGCAGCCTGACTAGCGGGATGAACGAGCAGTACTTC.

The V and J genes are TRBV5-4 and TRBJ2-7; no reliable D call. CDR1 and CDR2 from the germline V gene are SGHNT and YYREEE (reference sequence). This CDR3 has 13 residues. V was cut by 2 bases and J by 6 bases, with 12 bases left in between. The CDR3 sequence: CASSFDQVSEQYF. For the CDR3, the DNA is TGTGCCAGCAGCTTTGACCAGGTGAGCGAGCAGTACTTC.

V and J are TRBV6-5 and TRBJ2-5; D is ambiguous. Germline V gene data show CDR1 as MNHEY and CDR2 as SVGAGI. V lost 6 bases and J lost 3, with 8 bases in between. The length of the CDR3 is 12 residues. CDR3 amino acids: CASSFSKETQYF. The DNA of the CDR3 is TGTGCCAGCAGCTTTAGTAAAGAGACCCAGTACTTC.

The CDR3 here is CASSLGGTSGSTDTQYF. The CDR3 DNA sequence: TGTGCCAGCAGCTTGGGCGGGACTAGCGGGAGCACAGATACGCAGTATTTT. The chain has TRBV5-4 and TRBJ2-3; 12 bases match TRBD2. The CDR3 runs to 17 residues. Germline assignment: CDR1 SGHNT and CDR2 YYREEE (reference sequence). V dropped 0 bases and J dropped 0; count of bases not matched to a gene: 2.

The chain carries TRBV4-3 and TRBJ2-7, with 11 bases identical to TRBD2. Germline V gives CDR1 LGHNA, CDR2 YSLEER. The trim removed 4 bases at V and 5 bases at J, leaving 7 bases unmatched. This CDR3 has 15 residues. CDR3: CASSLQRLAGNEQYF. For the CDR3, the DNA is TGCGCCAGCAGCCTCCAGCGACTAGCGGGAAACGAGCAGTACTTC.